This section outlines one TCR beta chain sequence together with its context. This clone's antigen is unknown. No base-level quality is on record; no much larger clone is a single base apart. The immunoSEQ Assay was used to sequence TCRbeta CDR3 regions. After extraction, genomic DNA underwent amplification by bias-controlled multiplex PCR, followed by high-throughput sequencing. The authors processed their data as follows. To quantify the absolute abundance of each unique TCRbeta CDR3 region, sequences were collapsed and filtered. Usable DNA was measured by amplifying reference genes present in all nucleated cells, and TCRbeta template counts were normalized to that usable DNA to estimate T cell fraction. Repertoire TCRs were annotated as SARS-CoV-2-specific when V gene, CDR3 amino acid sequence and J gene were exactly matched to a known reactive TCR set. MIRA supplied the reference SARS-CoV-2 TCR set, which was filtered for enrichment in COVID-19-positive ImmuneCODE repertoires so that public or cross-reactive TCRs were removed. Based on the MIRA antigens, annotated TCRs were further analysed at the level of specific ORF or position within ORF. Breadth was defined as the number of annotated unique rearrangements divided by the total number of unique productive rearrangements, and depth was defined as the summed frequency of the annotated unique rearrangements. Two-sided Wilcoxon rank-sum tests were used to compare TCR breadth between groups. TCRdb carries this immuneACCESS record with in-frame sequences only. Its versions omit some clonotypes, under half of them owing to an unresolved V gene in the studies checked, with the rest unexplained. Clone size and V and J calls were adopted from that table, with D and trimming inferred from the DNA. The sample table shows roughly 350,000 clones, and roughly 91% are seen once. The ten biggest clones cover approximately 3.6% of the sample.

The data stem from a study of Ad26.COV2.S vaccination and SARS-CoV-2 variants listed by TCRdb under 2021. Study-level background: Vaccine-arm donors were drawn from COV1001, a multicentre, randomized, double-blind, placebo-controlled phase I-IIa trial of Ad26.COV2.S in healthy adults. Ad26.COV2.S was administered intramuscularly at 5 x 10^10 or 1 x 10^11 viral particles, either as a single shot or as two shots given 56 days apart. TCRbeta repertoire sequencing was used to assess the specificity and breadth of SARS-CoV-2-reactive T cell receptors after Ad26.COV2.S vaccination. A total of some 30 samples were included in the TCR-sequenced set, comprising about 20 Ad26.COV2.S vaccine recipients, 5 placebo recipients and 8 SARS-CoV-2 convalescent individuals. Trial participants were randomized into five groups of five: low-dose or high-dose Ad26.COV2.S given once or twice, or placebo on both occasions. Investigators remained blinded to trial group allocation during experiments and outcome assessment. General findings and caveats noted by the study authors: After vaccination, substantial breadth of spike-specific CD8+ and CD4+ T cell responses was reported. Ad26.COV2.S recipients had higher spike-specific TCR breadth than placebo recipients (P = 0.0014). The authors noted that the TCR breadth and depth analyses may have underestimated total T cell responses. The study was not powered for comparison of responses between vaccine doses or regimens. Vaccine and placebo recipients had similar non-spike TCR breadth, a finding consistent with the vaccine containing only spike.

The germline ends are 16 bases apart after V is trimmed by 5 bases and J by 0 bases. As encoded in the germline V gene, CDR1 is SGHNT while CDR2 is YENEEA. The CDR3 numbers 17 residues from cysteine through phenylalanine. Only CDR3 DNA is held: 51 bases, read in frame from base 1. The treatment or condition label on this specimen signifies: around 19 received Ad26.COV2.S at low or high dose, single or two shots; 5 received placebo; per-sample allocation not given. Repertoires of vaccine and placebo recipients were sequenced from samples collected on day 63 after the first injection. Cohort 1b enrolled around 23 adults aged 18-55 years at a single site in Boston, USA, between 29 July and 7 August 2020. Ad26.COV2.S was a replication-incompetent adenovirus type 26 vector that expressed a prefusion-stabilized SARS-CoV-2 spike protein derived from the original Wuhan strain.

This TCR was sampled from a person between 18 and 60 years old who received the Ad26.COV2.S COVID-19 vaccine or a placebo. The chain employs TRBV11-3 and TRBJ2-2; the D gene cannot be resolved beyond TRBD1 or TRBD2, each matching 5 bases. Source: peripheral blood, taken in a trial of Ad26.COV2.S vaccine versus placebo. The CDR3 reads as follows: CASSARGTGPNTGELFF. The DNA reads as follows: TGTGCCAGCAGCGCGAGGGGTACAGGCCCGAACACCGGGGAGCTGTTTTTT.